A single TCR beta chain is shown here with its context. Antigen specificity is unknown. The sample originates from a study of metastatic and nonmetastatic thyroid tumors. Overall study context: Repertoires were compared across blood and tumor or nodule tissue from malignant and benign thyroid patients. Study-level points and caveats: Within blood and tumor, benign nodules reportedly had significantly lower TCR beta diversity than malignant thyroid tumors did.

The CDR3 length is 16 residues. V gave up 3 bases and J gave up 0 bases; unmatched junction bases: 6. Germline V gene lookup returns CDR1 LGHDT and CDR2 YNNKEL (reference sequence). Patients were all untreated before their thyroid surgery. Authors' methods: The study built a papillary thyroid cancer distant-metastasis classifier from CDR3 differences across clinicopathological groups. TCRdb re-processed the PCR reads through MiXCR. The V and J calls and clone size come from TCRdb's table, not from the authors' own analysis. The repertoire holds 15,000 to 20,000 clones, around 30% seen once, with roughly 15% in the top ten.

The sequence derives from a female donor with papillary thyroid cancer or a benign thyroid nodule (not recorded which). Some clones in this sample may be carry-over from other donors' samples. The V call is TRBV3-1, the J call TRBJ2-5, with 8 bases lining up with TRBD2. Sequenced material: tumor tissue. CDR3: CASSHSGGLHQETQYF. CDR3 bases: TGTGCCAGCAGCCACAGCGGGGGCCTCCACCAAGAGACCCAGTACTTC.